This T cell receptor beta chain is drawn from a study of blood T cell repertoires in COVID-19. Per the authors' pipeline: Estimated nucleated cell counts came from reference gene primer amplification. Clones were read by immunoSEQ multiplex PCR, and TCRdb kept only the in-frame ones, dropping some. Clonal size and the V and J genes are those of that table, whereas D and trimming came from the DNA. This table holds under 250,000 clones, about 86% found once. V trimming: 5 bases; J trimming: 7 bases; junction bases outside the gene matches: 13. Germline V CDR1 and CDR2: MNHNY, SVGAGI (reference sequence). The CDR3 totals 15 residues.

The receptor was isolated from a man in his forties with active or convalescent COVID-19. The sequenced sample was peripheral blood. The chain uses TRBV6-6 and TRBJ1-1; 7 positions match TRBD1. The CDR3 DNA is TGTGCCAGCAGTCCCCACCAGACAGGGCGGGTTGAAGCTTTCTTT. Its translation is CASSPHQTGRVEAFF.